This T cell receptor beta chain was found in a study of blood T cell repertoires in COVID-19. Libraries were prepared by immunoSEQ multiplex PCR; TCRdb keeps only in-frame clonotypes and omits some of them. The data hold about 440,000 clones, with more than 85% observed a single time. This clone was observed a single time. Germline values: CDR1 SGHRS, CDR2 YFSETQ. This CDR3 is 14 amino acids long. J was trimmed by 4 bases and V by 4 bases; bases with no gene match: 7. Material: peripheral blood. This receptor was taken from a woman in her 30s with acute or convalescent COVID-19. The chain couples TRBV5-1 to TRBJ1-1; TRBD1 matches 7 bases. This CDR3 reads CASSIRQGPTEAFF. CDR3 in DNA: TGCGCCAGCAGCATCAGACAGGGCCCCACTGAAGCTTTCTTT.